The clone carrying this TCR beta chain was picked up a small number of times. What it recognizes is unknown. These data belong to a study of beta chain features in type 1 diabetes. The study's findings and limits: Researchers reported that naive, central memory and Treg TCRB repertoires appeared more similar in patients than in healthy donors.

Investigators reverse transcribed all isolated RNA, so they sequenced expressed TCRB transcripts. Sequenced naive, central memory and regulatory T cell samples produced an average of roughly 3.5 million reads. TCRdb's copy holds only in-frame clones and misses some; the assay was immunoSEQ multiplex PCR. The sample lists roughly 330,000 clones; approximately 11% were seen once. CDR3 length equals 16 residues. Trimming at V came to 4 bases and at J to 3 bases, leaving 6 bases not matched to a gene. CDR1 is SNHLY and CDR2 is FYNNEI in the germline V gene. The rearrangement uses TRBV2 and TRBJ2-1; TRBD2 aligns across 10 bases. This TCR was recovered from a woman aged 25 to 39 in good health. The sample consisted of naive CD4+ T cells from blood. CDR3 residues: CASSGTSGDFYNEQFF. The DNA for the CDR3 is TGTGCCAGCAGTGGCACTAGCGGGGACTTCTACAATGAGCAGTTCTTC.